These 20 T cell receptor beta chains originate from one sample sequenced in a study of blood T cell repertoires in COVID-19. The method was immunoSEQ multiplex PCR; TCRdb's version includes in-frame clones alone and lacks a portion of them. Of roughly 100,000 clones listed, over 85% are singletons. Sequenced material: peripheral blood. These receptors all stem from an elderly woman in a cohort sampled during active COVID-19.

The chain couples TRBV6-2 or TRBV6-3 to TRBJ2-5; weak D call: TRBD1 (5 bases). The CDR3 runs 13 residues. V was clipped by 2 bases and J by 8 bases, with 12 bases between them. CDR1 is MNHEY and CDR2 is SVGEGT in the germline V gene. The CDR3 loop reads CASSYELRATQYF. The CDR3 bases are TGTGCCAGCAGTTACGAGCTCAGGGCCACCCAGTACTTC.

This sequence joins TRBV7-6 and TRBJ2-2; 8 bases are a match to TRBD1. Germline-derived CDR1 and CDR2 are SGHVS and FNYEAQ. The CDR3 contains 15 residues. V was pared by 1 base and J by 6 bases, with 4 bases of the junction left unmatched. The CDR3 spells CASSLGGQGSGELFF. The CDR3 coding sequence is TGTGCCAGCAGCTTAGGCGGACAGGGCTCCGGGGAGCTGTTTTTT.

CDR3 DNA sequence: TGTGCCAGCAGCTTTTTCGGGGGGGGCTTCAATGAAAAACTGTTTTTT. This gives the protein CASSFFGGGFNEKLFF. The chain carries TRBV11-2 and TRBJ1-4; perhaps TRBD1 as D (6 bases). Trimming stripped 3 bases from V and 5 bases from J, with 16 bases between. Germline CDR1 SGHAT, CDR2 FQNNGV. The CDR3 length is 16 residues. Together with reference TRBV11-2 and TRBJ1-4, the CDR3 gives the full variable domain: EAGVAQSPRYKIIEKRQSVAFWCNPISGHATLYWYQQILGQGPKLLIQFQNNGVVDDSQLPKDRFSAERLKGVDSTLKIQPAKLEDSAVYLCASSFFGGGFNEKLFFGSGTQLSVL.

This chain connects TRBV7-3 to TRBJ2-5; 9 nucleotides align to TRBD2. Germline V CDR1 and CDR2: SGHTA, FQGTGA. The CDR3 loop spans 15 amino acids. The V segment lost 2 bases and the J segment 2 bases; nucleotides outside the gene matches: 3. CDR3 nucleotides: TGTGCCAGCAGCTTAGCGGGGGGGACGCAAGAGACCCAGTACTTC. It is translated as CASSLAGGTQETQYF.

The chain uses TRBV2 and TRBJ2-7; 9 positions match TRBD2. The J segment lost 7 bases and the V segment lost 6 bases, leaving 10 bases of the junction unmatched. The CDR3 loop spans 14 amino acids. Germline V gene data show CDR1 as SNHLY and CDR2 as FYNNEI. CDR3 in amino acids: CASSIWTSEGEQYF. CDR3 nucleotide sequence: TGTGCCAGCAGCATTTGGACTAGCGAGGGGGAGCAGTACTTC.

In its sample, this clone was seen a few times. The chain carries TRBV15 and TRBJ1-3; unclear D gene. CDR1 and CDR2 (germline): LNHNV, YYDKDF (reference sequence). CDR3 length: 16 residues. The V end lost 1 base, the J end lost 0 bases, and 10 bases lay between the germline ends. CDR3 DNA sequence: TGTGCCACCAGCAGAGGCAGGCCGTCCTCTGGAAACACCATATATTTT. Residues: CATSRGRPSSGNTIYF.

This clone was found a few times. CDR3 sequence reads: CASSWGLYEQYF. The CDR3 nucleotides read TGTGCCAGCAGCTGGGGGCTATACGAGCAGTACTTC. The V and J genes are TRBV7-9 and TRBJ2-7; the D gene is possibly TRBD1 (6 bases). This CDR3 is 12 amino acids long. V was clipped by 4 bases and J by 4 bases, with 8 bases between them. Per germline, CDR1 SEHNR and CDR2 FQNEAQ (reference sequence).

The J gene is TRBJ2-3, the V gene TRBV15, with 7 bases that match TRBD2. V lost 0 bases to trimming and J lost 2 bases; unmatched junction nucleotides: 8. This CDR3 comprises 17 residues. From germline, CDR1 is LNHNV and CDR2 YYDKDF (reference sequence). DNA for the CDR3: TGTGCCACCAGCAGAGATAGACCAGCGGGGATCACAGATACGCAGTATTTT. Translating gives CATSRDRPAGITDTQYF. Full variable domain (remainder filled in from reference TRBV15 and TRBJ2-3): DAMVIQNPRYQVTQFGKPVTLSCSQTLNHNVMYWYQQKSSQAPKLLFHYYDKDFNNEADTPDNFQSRRPNTSFCFLDIRSPGLGDTAMYLCATSRDRPAGITDTQYFGPGTRLTVL.

In its sample, this clone was seen a few times. V usage is TRBV28 and J usage is TRBJ2-7; D is ambiguous. This CDR3 has 14 residues. Germline V gene data show CDR1 as MDHEN and CDR2 as SYDVKM. Trimming took 7 bases from V and 0 from J, leaving 13 bases between them. As DNA, the CDR3 is TGTGCCAGCACTGATACAGTCCACTCCTACGAGCAGTACTTC. Its translation is CASTDTVHSYEQYF.

The V gene is TRBV7-9, the J gene TRBJ2-1, with TRBD2 as a possible D gene (7 bases). The CDR3 sequence is 15 residues long. Trimming removed 4 bases from V and 10 bases from J, with 20 bases in between. CDR1 SEHNR and CDR2 FQNEAQ come from the germline V gene (reference sequence). The CDR3 here is CASSSGGALLGEQFF. CDR3 DNA: TGTGCCAGCAGCTCTGGGGGGGCACTGTTAGGGGAGCAGTTCTTC.

The rearrangement uses TRBV28 and TRBJ2-1; 8 bases match TRBD2. The CDR3 is 13 residues long. From germline, CDR1 is MDHEN and CDR2 SYDVKM. Trimming removed 2 bases from V and 10 bases from J; junction bases left unmatched: 4. CDR3 sequence reads: CASSLRVAGEQFF. DNA for the CDR3: TGTGCCAGCAGTTTACGGGTAGCGGGAGAGCAGTTCTTC.

The V and J genes are TRBV9 and TRBJ2-1; 9 bases are a match to TRBD2. With V trimmed by 2 bases and J by 0 bases, 9 bases remained unmatched. Germline V gives CDR1 SGDLS, CDR2 YYNGEE. The CDR3 runs 18 residues. The CDR3, as DNA: TGTGCCAGCAGCGTCCTAGCGGGGAACCTCCTCTCCTACAATGAGCAGTTCTTC. The encoded protein is CASSVLAGNLLSYNEQFF.

This clone came up once. The rearrangement links TRBV7-2 to TRBJ1-5; D is unresolved. Per germline, CDR1 SGHTA and CDR2 FQGNSA. CDR3 size: 15 residues. V dropped 5 bases and J dropped 1 base, with 12 bases sitting between them. The CDR3 region is CASSGGGKSNQPQHF. DNA for the CDR3: TGTGCCAGCAGCGGAGGAGGGAAAAGCAATCAGCCCCAGCATTTT.

The V call is TRBV4-2, the J call TRBJ1-1; 8 nucleotides match TRBD1. The CDR3 has 14 residues. Germline values: CDR1 LGHNA, CDR2 YNFKEQ. Trimming at V came to 1 base and at J to 5 bases, leaving 3 bases not matched to a gene. This chain's CDR3 is CASSQGDRGTEAFF. The CDR3 nucleotides are TGTGCCAGCAGCCAAGGAGACAGGGGTACTGAAGCTTTCTTT.

V usage is TRBV5-4 and J usage is TRBJ2-7; 8 nucleotides align to TRBD2. The germline CDR1 and CDR2 sequences are SGHNT and YYREEE (reference sequence). The CDR3 runs to 13 residues. Losses at the gene ends were 10 bases for V and 4 bases for J; bases not matched to a gene: 10. CDR3 amino acids: CAGSISGVYEQYF. The CDR3, as DNA: TGTGCCGGCTCAATTAGCGGGGTATACGAGCAGTACTTC. Supplemented by reference TRBV5-4 and TRBJ2-7, the full variable domain reads ETGVTQSPTHLIKTRGQQVTLRCSSQSGHNTVSWYQQALGQGPQFIFQYYREEENGRGNFPPRFSGLQFPNYSSELNVNALELDDSALYLCAGSISGVYEQYFGPGTRLTVT.

The chain carries TRBV29-1 and TRBJ2-1; 10 bases are shared with TRBD2. The CDR3 loop spans 13 amino acids. Germline CDR1 reads SQVTM; CDR2 reads ANQGSEA. With V trimmed by 1 base and J by 9 bases, 3 bases remained unmatched. CDR3 loop: CSVEGAGGREQFF. In nucleotides, the CDR3 is TGCAGCGTTGAAGGAGCGGGGGGGCGTGAGCAGTTCTTC.

CDR3 loop: CSAPTGDTQYF. CDR3 nucleotides: TGCAGTGCCCCCACGGGGGATACGCAGTATTTT. The gene calls are TRBV20-1 and TRBJ2-3; the D gene is possibly TRBD2 (5 bases). The CDR3 is made up of 11 amino acids. Trimming removed 6 bases from V and 6 bases from J, with 10 bases in between. The germline gives CDR1 DFQATT, CDR2 SNEGSKA (reference sequence).

The V gene is TRBV2, the J gene TRBJ2-1; the D gene is possibly TRBD1 (6 bases). V was trimmed by 7 bases and J by 9 bases, leaving 25 bases between them. This CDR3 spans 16 amino acids. Germline CDR1 is SNHLY and CDR2 is FYNNEI. The CDR3 nucleotides read TGTGCCAGCATACGCCCGCCCGGTGGGGGCTGGGTTGAGCAGTTCTTC. Its protein is CASIRPPGGGWVEQFF. The whole variable domain, filled in from reference TRBV2 and TRBJ2-1, reads EPEVTQTPSHQVTQMGQEVILRCVPISNHLYFYWYRQILGQKVEFLVSFYNNEISEKSEIFDDQFSVERPDGSNFTLKIRSTKLEDSAMYFCASIRPPGGGWVEQFFGPGTRLTVL.

The chain carries TRBV6-6 and TRBJ2-7; 10 bases match TRBD1. Trimming cost V 6 bases and J 2 bases; bases outside gene matches: 10. The CDR3 contains 16 residues. Germline CDR1 reads MNHNY; CDR2 reads SVGAGI (reference sequence). The CDR3 loop reads CASRTPRDRGPYEQYF. CDR3 DNA: TGTGCCAGCAGAACCCCCCGGGACAGGGGTCCCTACGAGCAGTACTTC.

V and J are TRBV4-1 and TRBJ2-7, with D possibly being TRBD2 (5 bases). The CDR3 sequence is 15 residues long. CDR1 and CDR2 (germline): MGHRA, YSYEKL. Deletions cut 0 bases from V and 5 bases from J, with 14 bases between. The CDR3 is CASSQDRTYLNEQYF. DNA for the CDR3: TGCGCCAGCAGCCAAGACAGGACTTATCTCAACGAGCAGTACTTC.